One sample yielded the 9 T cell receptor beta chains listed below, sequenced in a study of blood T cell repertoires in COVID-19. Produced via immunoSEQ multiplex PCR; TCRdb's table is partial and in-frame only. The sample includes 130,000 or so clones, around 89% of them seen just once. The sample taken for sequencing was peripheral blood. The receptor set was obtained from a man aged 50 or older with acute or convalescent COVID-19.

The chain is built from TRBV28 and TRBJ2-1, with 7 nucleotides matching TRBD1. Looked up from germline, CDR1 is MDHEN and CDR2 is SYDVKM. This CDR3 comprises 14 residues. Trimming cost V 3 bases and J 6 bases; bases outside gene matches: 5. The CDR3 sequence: CASSFPTGVNEQFF. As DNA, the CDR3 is TGTGCCAGCAGTTTTCCCACAGGGGTCAATGAGCAGTTCTTC.

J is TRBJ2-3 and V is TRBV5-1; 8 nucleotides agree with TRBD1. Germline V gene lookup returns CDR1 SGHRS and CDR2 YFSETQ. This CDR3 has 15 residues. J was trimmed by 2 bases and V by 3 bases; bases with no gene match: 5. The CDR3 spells CASSSSGGATDTQYF. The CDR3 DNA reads TGCGCCAGCAGCTCCTCAGGGGGCGCCACAGATACGCAGTATTTT.

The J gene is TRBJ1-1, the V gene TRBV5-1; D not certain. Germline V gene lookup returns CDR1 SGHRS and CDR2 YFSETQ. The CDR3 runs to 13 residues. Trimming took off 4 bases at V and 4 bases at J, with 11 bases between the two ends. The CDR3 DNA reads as TGCGCCAGCAGCCAAGAACCGGGCACTGAAGCTTTCTTT. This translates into CASSQEPGTEAFF.

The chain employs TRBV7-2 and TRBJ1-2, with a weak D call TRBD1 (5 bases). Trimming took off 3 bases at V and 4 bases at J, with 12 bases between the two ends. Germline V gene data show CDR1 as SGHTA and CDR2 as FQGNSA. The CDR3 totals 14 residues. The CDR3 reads CASSFRDSPYGYTF. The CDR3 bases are TGTGCCAGCAGCTTTCGTGACAGTCCCTATGGCTACACCTTC.

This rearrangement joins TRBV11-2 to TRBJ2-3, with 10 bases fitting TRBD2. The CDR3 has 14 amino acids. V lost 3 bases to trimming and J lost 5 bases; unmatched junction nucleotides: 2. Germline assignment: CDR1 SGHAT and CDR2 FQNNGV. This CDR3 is CASSFSSGRDTQYF. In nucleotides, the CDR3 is TGTGCCAGCAGCTTTTCTAGCGGGAGAGATACGCAGTATTTT.

The CDR3 bases are TGTGCCAGCAGCAAAGAGGGTTGGACATATAGCCAGCCCCAGCATTTT. Translated: CASSKEGWTYSQPQHF. V usage is TRBV21-1 and J usage is TRBJ1-5; the D call in the table, TRBD1, was not verified against the DNA. TRBV21-1 is a documented pseudogene. The CDR3 runs to 16 residues.

CDR3 in DNA: TGTGCCAGTAGGAGCCCACAGGAGACTGAAGCTTTCTTT. It translates to CASRSPQETEAFF. The chain employs TRBV19 and TRBJ1-1; D possibly corresponds to TRBD1 (5 bases). V lost 6 bases and J 5 bases, leaving 13 bases between the germline ends. This CDR3 has 13 residues. Per the germline V gene, CDR1 is LNHDA and CDR2 is SQIVND (reference sequence). Full variable domain (outside the CDR3, taken from reference TRBV19 and TRBJ1-1): DGGITQSPKYLFRKEGQNVTLSCEQNLNHDAMYWYRQDPGQGLRLIYYSQIVNDFQKGDIAEGYSVSREKKESFPLTVTSAQKNPTAFYLCASRSPQETEAFFGQGTRLTVV.

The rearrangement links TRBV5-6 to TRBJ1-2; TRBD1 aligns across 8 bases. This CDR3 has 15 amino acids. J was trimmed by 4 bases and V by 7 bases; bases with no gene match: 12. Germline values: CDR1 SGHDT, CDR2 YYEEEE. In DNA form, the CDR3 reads TGTGCCAGCGGGATAATACAGGGGGAATTCTATGGCTACACCTTC. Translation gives CASGIIQGEFYGYTF.

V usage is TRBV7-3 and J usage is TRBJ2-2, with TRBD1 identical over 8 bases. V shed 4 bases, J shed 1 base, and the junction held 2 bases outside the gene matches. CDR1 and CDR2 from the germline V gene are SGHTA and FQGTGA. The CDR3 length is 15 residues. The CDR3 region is CASSSGTGNTGELFF. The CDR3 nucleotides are TGTGCCAGCAGCTCCGGGACAGGGAACACCGGGGAGCTGTTTTTT.